The clone carrying this T cell receptor beta chain turned up a few times. The antigen is unknown. One heparinised blood draw, averaging about 120 mL, came from each donor. Via the markers CD45RO/CCR7/CD25/CD127/CD95/CD27, stem cell-like memory, regulatory, central memory and naive CD4+ cells were sorted. The data are from a study of beta chain features in type 1 diabetes. Trimming took 7 bases from V and 2 from J; bases not matched to a gene: 6. The CDR3 is 14 amino acids. The germline gives CDR1 SGHNT, CDR2 YYREEE (reference sequence). Study-wide results and caveats: All four CD4+ subsets of Type 1 diabetes patients contained TCRB CDR3s that were moderately but significantly shorter. The study notes PCR might favor shorter templates equally in patients and controls.

cDNA synthesis used the whole RNA isolate, giving expressed TCRB sequences. The method was immunoSEQ multiplex PCR; TCRdb's version includes in-frame clones alone and lacks a portion of them. The sample includes about 620,000 clones, about 14% of them seen just once. The V gene is TRBV5-4, the J gene TRBJ2-3; 8 nucleotides align to TRBD2. Sequenced sample: naive CD4+ T cells from blood. The TCR originated in a man younger than 35 in good health. CDR3 sequence: CASGREVATDTQYF. The CDR3 DNA is TGTGCCAGCGGGCGGGAGGTGGCCACAGATACGCAGTATTTT. The whole variable domain, filled in from reference TRBV5-4 and TRBJ2-3, reads ETGVTQSPTHLIKTRGQQVTLRCSSQSGHNTVSWYQQALGQGPQFIFQYYREEENGRGNFPPRFSGLQFPNYSSELNVNALELDDSALYLCASGREVATDTQYFGPGTRLTVL.